This record concerns one T cell receptor beta chain sequence. Its antigen is unidentified. This sample stems from a study of human T cells and chemical hapten exposure. The CDR3 covers 16 residues. Losses at the gene ends were 5 bases for V and 0 bases for J; bases not matched to a gene: 8. Germline V gives CDR1 DFQATT, CDR2 SNEGSKA (reference sequence). Findings of the study overall: Compared to controls, expanded TCRs made significantly more large clusters of similar CDR3s.

As to time point: patch test 3, about 24 weeks after DPC sensitization. Indicated treatment: therapeutic diphenylcyclopropenone sensitization with weekly scalp DPC. Ahead of applying each patch test, blood was sampled. TCRdb processed the RACE reads anew with MiXCR; each CDR3 protein has one entry. This sample yields roughly 71,000 distinct CDR3 sequences, of which around 10% are seen a single time; 1.4% belongs to the top ten. Source: whole blood, taken in connection with sensitization to the hapten diphenylcyclopropenone (DPC). V is TRBV20-1 and J is TRBJ1-1, with 11 bases aligning to TRBD1. This clonotype originated in a woman aged 50 to 60 with alopecia areata. Some clones in this sample may be carry-over from other donors' samples. DNA for the CDR3: TGCAGTGCTGAAGGACAGGGGGCCACCCTGAACACTGAAGCTTTCTTT. It specifies CSAEGQGATLNTEAFF.